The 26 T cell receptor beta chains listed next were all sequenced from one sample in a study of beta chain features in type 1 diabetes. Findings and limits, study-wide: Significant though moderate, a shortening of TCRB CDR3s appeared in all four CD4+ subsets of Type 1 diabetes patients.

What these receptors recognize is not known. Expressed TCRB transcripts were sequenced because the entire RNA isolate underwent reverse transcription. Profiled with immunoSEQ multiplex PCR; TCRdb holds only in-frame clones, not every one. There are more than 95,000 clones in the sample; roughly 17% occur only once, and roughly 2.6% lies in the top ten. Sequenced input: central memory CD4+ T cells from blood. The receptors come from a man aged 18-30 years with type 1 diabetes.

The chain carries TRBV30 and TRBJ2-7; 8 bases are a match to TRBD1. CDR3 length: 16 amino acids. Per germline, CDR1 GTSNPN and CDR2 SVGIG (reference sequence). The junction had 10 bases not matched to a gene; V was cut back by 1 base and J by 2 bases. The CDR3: CAWSAPDRGPTYEQYF. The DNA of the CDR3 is TGTGCCTGGAGTGCACCCGACAGGGGACCGACCTACGAGCAGTACTTC.

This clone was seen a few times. This CDR3 is CASRGNNYGYTF. DNA of the CDR3: TGTGCCAGCAGGGGGAATAACTATGGCTACACCTTC. The J gene is TRBJ1-2, the V gene TRBV28, with D hard to call. Trimming took off 6 bases at V and 1 base at J, with 6 bases between the two ends. The CDR3 has 12 amino acids. CDR1 and CDR2 (germline): MDHEN, SYDVKM.

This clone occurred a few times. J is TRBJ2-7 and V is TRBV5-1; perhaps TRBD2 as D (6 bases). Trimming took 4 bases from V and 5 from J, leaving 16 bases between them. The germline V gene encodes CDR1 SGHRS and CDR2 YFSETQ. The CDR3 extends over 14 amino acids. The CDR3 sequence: CASSPGVLRDEQYF. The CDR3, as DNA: TGCGCCAGCAGCCCGGGAGTCCTCAGGGACGAGCAGTACTTC.

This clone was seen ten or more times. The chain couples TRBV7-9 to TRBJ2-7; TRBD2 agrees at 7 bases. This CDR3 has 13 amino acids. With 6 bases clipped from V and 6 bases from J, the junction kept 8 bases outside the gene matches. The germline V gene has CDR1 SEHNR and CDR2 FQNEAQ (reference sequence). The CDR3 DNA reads TGTGCCAGCAGGCCTCCGGCGGGAGCCGAGCAGTACTTC. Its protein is CASRPPAGAEQYF.

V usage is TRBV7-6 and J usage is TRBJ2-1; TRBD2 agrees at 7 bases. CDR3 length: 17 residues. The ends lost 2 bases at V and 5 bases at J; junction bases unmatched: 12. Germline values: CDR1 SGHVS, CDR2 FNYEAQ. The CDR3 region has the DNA TGTGCCAGCAGCTTATTGCAAGGGGACTACTCTCACAATGAGCAGTTCTTC. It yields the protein CASSLLQGDYSHNEQFF.

DNA for the CDR3: TGTGCCTGGGACGGTACCACAGATACGCAGTATTTT. This sequence encodes CAWDGTTDTQYF. This rearrangement joins TRBV30 to TRBJ2-3; D gene uncertain. CDR3 size: 12 residues. Germline lookup yields CDR1 GTSNPN and CDR2 SVGIG (reference sequence). Trimming cost V 5 bases and J 2 bases, with 8 bases left between them.

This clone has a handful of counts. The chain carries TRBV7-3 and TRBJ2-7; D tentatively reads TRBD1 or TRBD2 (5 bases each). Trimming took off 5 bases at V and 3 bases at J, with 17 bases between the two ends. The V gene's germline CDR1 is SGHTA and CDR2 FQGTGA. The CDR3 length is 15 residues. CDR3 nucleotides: TGTGCCAGCAGCCTCGGGACGGCGAATGACTACGAGCAGTACTTC. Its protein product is CASSLGTANDYEQYF.

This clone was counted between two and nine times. CDR3 residues: CASSRSSGVYNEQFF. The DNA for the CDR3 is TGCGCCAGCAGCCGCTCGTCGGGGGTATACAATGAGCAGTTCTTC. This chain joins TRBV5-1 and TRBJ2-1, with D possibly being TRBD2 (6 bases). Trimming pared 4 bases from V and 4 bases from J, leaving 15 bases between. The CDR3 is 15 residues long. Germline assignment: CDR1 SGHRS and CDR2 YFSETQ.

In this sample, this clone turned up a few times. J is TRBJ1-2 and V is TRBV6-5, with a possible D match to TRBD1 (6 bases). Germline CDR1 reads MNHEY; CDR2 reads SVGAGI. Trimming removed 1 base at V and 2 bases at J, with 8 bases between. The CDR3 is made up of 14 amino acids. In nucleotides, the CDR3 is TGTGCCAGCAGTTACTTCGGACAGAACTATGGCTACACCTTC. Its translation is CASSYFGQNYGYTF.

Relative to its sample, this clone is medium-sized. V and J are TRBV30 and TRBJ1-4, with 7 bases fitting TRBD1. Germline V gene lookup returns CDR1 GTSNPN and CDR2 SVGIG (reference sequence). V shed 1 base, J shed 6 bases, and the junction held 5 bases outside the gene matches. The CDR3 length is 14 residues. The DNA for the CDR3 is TGTGCCTGGAGTGCCTACGACAGGGATGAAAAACTGTTTTTT. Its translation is CAWSAYDRDEKLFF.

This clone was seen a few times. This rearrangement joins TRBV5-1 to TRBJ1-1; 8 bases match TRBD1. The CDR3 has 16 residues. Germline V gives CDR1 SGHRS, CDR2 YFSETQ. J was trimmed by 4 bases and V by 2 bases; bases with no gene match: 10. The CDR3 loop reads CASSFSQGARGTEAFF. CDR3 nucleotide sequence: TGCGCCAGCAGCTTTTCTCAGGGGGCTCGGGGCACTGAAGCTTTCTTT.

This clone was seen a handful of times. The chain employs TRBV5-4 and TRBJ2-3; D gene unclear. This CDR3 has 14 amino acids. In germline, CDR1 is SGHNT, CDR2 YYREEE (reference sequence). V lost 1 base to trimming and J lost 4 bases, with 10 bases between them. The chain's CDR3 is CASSLNLEPDTQYF. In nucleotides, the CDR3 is TGTGCCAGCAGCTTGAATCTAGAACCAGATACGCAGTATTTT.

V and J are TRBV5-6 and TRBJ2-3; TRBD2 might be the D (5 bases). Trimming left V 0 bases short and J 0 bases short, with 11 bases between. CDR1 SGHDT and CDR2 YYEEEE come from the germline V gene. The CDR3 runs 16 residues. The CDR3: CASSLVGDASTDTQYF. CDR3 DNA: TGTGCCAGCAGCTTGGTGGGAGATGCTAGCACAGATACGCAGTATTTT.

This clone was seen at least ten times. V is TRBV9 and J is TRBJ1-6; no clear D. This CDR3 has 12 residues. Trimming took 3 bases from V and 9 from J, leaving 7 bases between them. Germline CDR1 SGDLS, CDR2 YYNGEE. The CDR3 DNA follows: TGTGCCAGCAGCGCGGGCGGTTCACCCCTCCACTTT. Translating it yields CASSAGGSPLHF.

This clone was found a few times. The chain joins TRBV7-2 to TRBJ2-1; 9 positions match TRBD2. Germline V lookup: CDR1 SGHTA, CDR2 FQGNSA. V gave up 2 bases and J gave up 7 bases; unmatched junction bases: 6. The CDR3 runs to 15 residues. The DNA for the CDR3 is TGTGCCAGCAGCTTAACCCTTAGCGGGAGTAATGAGCAGTTCTTC. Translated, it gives CASSLTLSGSNEQFF.

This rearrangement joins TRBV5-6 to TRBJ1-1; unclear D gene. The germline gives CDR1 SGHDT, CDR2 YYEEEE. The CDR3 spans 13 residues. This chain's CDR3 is CESTRGWNTEAFF. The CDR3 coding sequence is TGTGAGTCGACTCGGGGTTGGAACACTGAAGCTTTCTTT.

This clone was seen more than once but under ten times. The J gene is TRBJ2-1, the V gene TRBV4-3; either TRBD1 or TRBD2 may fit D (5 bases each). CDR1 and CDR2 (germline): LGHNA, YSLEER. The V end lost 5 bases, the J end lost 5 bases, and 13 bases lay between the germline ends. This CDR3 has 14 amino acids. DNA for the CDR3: TGCGCCAGCAGCGGTCGAGGGGATAACAATGAGCAGTTCTTC. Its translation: CASSGRGDNNEQFF.

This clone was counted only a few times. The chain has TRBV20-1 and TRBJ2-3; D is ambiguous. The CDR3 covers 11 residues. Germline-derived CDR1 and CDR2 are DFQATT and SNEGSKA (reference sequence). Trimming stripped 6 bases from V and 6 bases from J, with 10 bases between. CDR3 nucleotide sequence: TGCAGTGCCATGCCCCACGATACGCAGTATTTT. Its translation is CSAMPHDTQYF.

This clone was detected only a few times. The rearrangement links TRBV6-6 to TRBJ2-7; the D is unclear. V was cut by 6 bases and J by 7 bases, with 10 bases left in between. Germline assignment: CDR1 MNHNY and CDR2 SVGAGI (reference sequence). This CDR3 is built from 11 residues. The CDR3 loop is CASSPGREQYF. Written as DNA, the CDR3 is TGTGCCAGCAGCCCCGGTCGGGAGCAGTACTTC.

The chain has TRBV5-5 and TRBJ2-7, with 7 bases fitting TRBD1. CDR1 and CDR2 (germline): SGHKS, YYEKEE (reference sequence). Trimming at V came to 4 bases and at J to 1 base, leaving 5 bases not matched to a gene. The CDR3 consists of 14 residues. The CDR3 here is CASSPRQGSYEQYF. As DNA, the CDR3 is TGTGCCAGCAGCCCCCGACAGGGATCCTACGAGCAGTACTTC.

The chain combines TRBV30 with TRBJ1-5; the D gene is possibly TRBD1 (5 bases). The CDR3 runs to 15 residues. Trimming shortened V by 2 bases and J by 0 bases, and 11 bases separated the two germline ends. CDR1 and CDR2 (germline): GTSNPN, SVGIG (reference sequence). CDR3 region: CAWSRDGYSNQPQHF. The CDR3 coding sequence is TGTGCCTGGAGTCGGGACGGATATAGCAATCAGCCCCAGCATTTT.

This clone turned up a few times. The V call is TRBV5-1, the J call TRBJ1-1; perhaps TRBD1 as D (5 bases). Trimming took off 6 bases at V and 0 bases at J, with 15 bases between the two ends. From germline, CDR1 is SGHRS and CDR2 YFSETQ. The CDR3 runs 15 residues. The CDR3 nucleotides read TGCGCCAGCACCGACAGATTAGGTTTGAACACTGAAGCTTTCTTT. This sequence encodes CASTDRLGLNTEAFF.

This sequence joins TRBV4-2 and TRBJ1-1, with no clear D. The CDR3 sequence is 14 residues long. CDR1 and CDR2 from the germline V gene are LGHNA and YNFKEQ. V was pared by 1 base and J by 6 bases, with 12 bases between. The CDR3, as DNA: TGTGCCAGCAGCCAAGGAAGAGGGATGGCTGAAGCTTTCTTT. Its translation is CASSQGRGMAEAFF.

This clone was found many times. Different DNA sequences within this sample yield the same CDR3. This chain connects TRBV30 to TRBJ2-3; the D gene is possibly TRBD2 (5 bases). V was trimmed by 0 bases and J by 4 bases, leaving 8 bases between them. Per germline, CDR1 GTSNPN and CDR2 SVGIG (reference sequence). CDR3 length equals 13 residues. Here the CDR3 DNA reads TGTGCCTGGAGTGTACGGGGTGCAGATACGCAGTATTTT. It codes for CAWSVRGADTQYF. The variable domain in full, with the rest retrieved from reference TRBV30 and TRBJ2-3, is SQTIHQWPATLVQPVGSPLSLECTVEGTSNPNLYWYRQAAGRGLQLLFYSVGIGQISSEVPQNLSASRPQDRQFILSSKKLLLSDSGFYLCAWSVRGADTQYFGPGTRLTVL.

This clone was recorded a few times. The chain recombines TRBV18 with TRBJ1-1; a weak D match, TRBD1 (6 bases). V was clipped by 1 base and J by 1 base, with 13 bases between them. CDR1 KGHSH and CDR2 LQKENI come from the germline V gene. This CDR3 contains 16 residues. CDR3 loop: CASSPQQGYGNTEAFF. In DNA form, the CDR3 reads TGTGCCAGCTCACCACAACAGGGATATGGGAACACTGAAGCTTTCTTT.

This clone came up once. The CDR3 sequence is CASRLRAGGLTDTQYF. CDR3 coding DNA: TGTGCCAGCAGACTACGAGCGGGAGGTCTCACAGATACGCAGTATTTT. V and J are TRBV7-2 and TRBJ2-3; 9 nucleotides agree with TRBD2. V dropped 6 bases and J dropped 2; count of bases not matched to a gene: 9. CDR3 size: 16 residues. Germline CDR1 SGHTA, CDR2 FQGNSA.